The 19 T cell receptor beta chains presented below share a single source sample, sequenced in a study of human T cells and chemical hapten exposure. TCRdb passed the RACE reads through MiXCR, listing each CDR3 protein once. The sample has more than 90,000 distinct CDR3 sequences, about an eighth seen once. Time point noted: patch test 2, 6 weeks after DPC sensitization. This sample's treatment: therapeutic diphenylcyclopropenone sensitization with weekly scalp DPC. The source was whole blood, collected in connection with sensitization to the hapten diphenylcyclopropenone (DPC). Receptors were obtained from a middle-aged woman with alopecia areata. Some clones in this sample may be carry-over from other donors' samples.

This clonotype was detected a few times. The chain has TRBV18 and TRBJ2-7; a possible D gene is TRBD1 (6 bases). Germline CDR1 is KGHSH and CDR2 is LQKENI. Trimming left V 3 bases short and J 5 bases short, with 14 bases between. The CDR3 totals 14 residues. The CDR3: CASSPPRGVHEQYF. The CDR3 bases are TGTGCCAGCTCACCTCCCAGGGGTGTCCACGAGCAGTACTTC.

The chain joins TRBV18 to TRBJ1-5; 9 bases are a match to TRBD1. V dropped 5 bases and J dropped 2; count of bases not matched to a gene: 4. Germline V gene sequence: CDR1 KGHSH, CDR2 LQKENI. The CDR3 contains 15 residues. The CDR3 sequence: CASSTGQGRNQPQHF. CDR3 sequence (DNA): TGTGCCAGCTCAACCGGACAGGGGCGCAATCAGCCCCAGCATTTT.

The V call is TRBV7-2, the J call TRBJ2-5; 9 nucleotides align to TRBD1. V gave up 1 base and J gave up 5 bases; unmatched junction bases: 5. The CDR3 runs to 15 residues. The germline V gene has CDR1 SGHTA and CDR2 FQGNSA. CDR3 in amino acids: CASSLVQGAPETQYF. Written as DNA, the CDR3 is TGTGCCAGCAGCTTAGTACAGGGGGCGCCTGAGACCCAGTACTTC. Combining the CDR3 with reference TRBV7-2 and TRBJ2-5 gives the whole variable domain GAGVSQSPSNKVTEKGKDVELRCDPISGHTALYWYRQSLGQGLEFLIYFQGNSAPDKSGLPSDRFSAERTGGSVSTLTIQRTQQEDSAVYLCASSLVQGAPETQYFGPGTRLLVL.

This clonotype appeared many times. The chain carries TRBV7-8 and TRBJ2-6, with TRBD1 matching over 8 bases. Germline CDR1 and CDR2: SGHVS and FQNEAQ. The CDR3 covers 17 residues. V lost 4 bases and J lost 8; bases outside the gene matches: 13. As DNA, the CDR3 is TGTGCCAGCAGCTCGCGACTACAGGGGGTAAAGACCAACGTCCTGACTTTC. It is translated as CASSSRLQGVKTNVLTF.

This clonotype was counted between two and nine times. The V gene is TRBV7-6, the J gene TRBJ2-2; D is perhaps TRBD1 or TRBD2 (5 bases each). Trimming pared 3 bases from V and 7 bases from J, leaving 21 bases between. Looked up from germline, CDR1 is SGHVS and CDR2 is FNYEAQ. The CDR3 has 17 residues. The CDR3 is CASSLEPGPPRGGELFF. For the CDR3, the DNA is TGTGCCAGCAGCTTGGAACCGGGACCCCCGAGGGGCGGGGAGCTGTTTTTT.

The chain combines TRBV9 with TRBJ2-1; 10 bases agree with TRBD2. The J segment lost 3 bases and the V segment lost 3 bases, leaving 6 bases of the junction unmatched. The CDR3 has 16 amino acids. Per the germline V gene, CDR1 is SGDLS and CDR2 is YYNGEE. The CDR3 loop is CASSEGLAVNYNEQFF. CDR3 sequence (DNA): TGTGCCAGCAGCGAAGGACTAGCGGTGAACTACAATGAGCAGTTCTTC.

This clonotype was detected a few times. The chain carries TRBV3-1 and TRBJ1-6; 9 nucleotides align to TRBD1. Trimming cost V 1 base and J 14 bases; bases outside gene matches: 3. The CDR3 is 13 amino acids. CDR1 and CDR2 from the germline V gene are LGHDT and YNNKEL (reference sequence). The CDR3 DNA sequence: TGTGCCAGCAGCCAAGTCGGACAGGGGTCCCTCCACTTT. Translating gives CASSQVGQGSLHF.

This clonotype was seen a few times. The chain joins TRBV4-2 to TRBJ2-5; D unclear. The CDR3 runs 14 residues. Trimming left V 0 bases short and J 3 bases short, with 8 bases between. The germline V gene encodes CDR1 LGHNA and CDR2 YNFKEQ. The CDR3 DNA is TGTGCCAGCAGCCAAGATCGGACCGAAGAGACCCAGTACTTC. Protein: CASSQDRTEETQYF.

This clonotype was recorded at least ten times. This sequence joins TRBV15 and TRBJ1-5, with TRBD1 as a possible D gene (6 bases). There are 16 residues in the CDR3. V was cut by 3 bases and J by 3 bases, with 15 bases left in between. CDR1 LNHNV and CDR2 YYDKDF come from the germline V gene (reference sequence). CDR3 nucleotides: TGTGCCACCAGCAGGGAACAGGGCCTACCCAATCAGCCCCAGCATTTT. This gives the protein CATSREQGLPNQPQHF. Looking up the rest from reference TRBV15 and TRBJ1-5 gives the full variable domain: DAMVIQNPRYQVTQFGKPVTLSCSQTLNHNVMYWYQQKSSQAPKLLFHYYDKDFNNEADTPDNFQSRRPNTSFCFLDIRSPGLGDTAMYLCATSREQGLPNQPQHFGDGTRLSIL.

This clonotype turned up a few times. This chain uses TRBV11-2 with TRBJ2-7, with a tentative D call TRBD2 (6 bases). CDR3 length: 15 residues. Trimming removed 7 bases from V and 3 bases from J, with 19 bases in between. The germline gives CDR1 SGHAT, CDR2 FQNNGV. The CDR3 nucleotides read TGTGCCAGCAACCCTAGGGACTCATCATACTACGAGCAGTACTTC. Translating it yields CASNPRDSSYYEQYF. Variable domain in full (rest from reference TRBV11-2 and TRBJ2-7): EAGVAQSPRYKIIEKRQSVAFWCNPISGHATLYWYQQILGQGPKLLIQFQNNGVVDDSQLPKDRFSAERLKGVDSTLKIQPAKLEDSAVYLCASNPRDSSYYEQYFGPGTRLTVT.

This rearrangement joins TRBV28 to TRBJ2-7, with 7 bases lining up with TRBD1. The trim removed 1 base at V and 2 bases at J, leaving 11 bases unmatched. CDR1 MDHEN and CDR2 SYDVKM come from the germline V gene. The CDR3 sequence is 17 residues long. CDR3: CASSLSPTGAFTYEQYF. The CDR3 DNA follows: TGTGCCAGCAGTTTATCACCAACAGGGGCCTTTACCTACGAGCAGTACTTC.

This clonotype appeared a few times. The chain uses TRBV7-2 and TRBJ2-1; D is perhaps TRBD1 (5 bases). The V gene's germline CDR1 is SGHTA and CDR2 FQGNSA. The CDR3 runs to 15 residues. Trimming took 2 bases from V and 5 from J, leaving 13 bases between them. CDR3 bases: TGTGCCAGCAGCTTAAGGGGTAGACTCCACAATGAGCAGTTCTTC. Its translation: CASSLRGRLHNEQFF.

This clonotype was counted ten times or more. The CDR3 protein is CASSRAGTASEAFF. The DNA of the CDR3 is TGTGCCAGCAGTAGGGCAGGGACGGCCTCTGAAGCTTTCTTT. V usage is TRBV25-1 and J usage is TRBJ1-1, with a possible D match to TRBD1 (5 bases). Trimming took off 5 bases at V and 6 bases at J, with 16 bases between the two ends. Looked up from germline, CDR1 is MGHDK and CDR2 is SYGVNS. The CDR3 extends over 14 amino acids.

This clonotype was found many times. This rearrangement joins TRBV28 to TRBJ2-3; 12 bases match TRBD1. V shed 7 bases and J 4 bases; nucleotides not matched to a gene: 6. This CDR3 contains 15 residues. CDR1 and CDR2 from the germline V gene are MDHEN and SYDVKM. The CDR3 nucleotides read TGTGCCAGCAAACCGGGACAGGGGGCCGCAGATACGCAGTATTTT. Protein sequence: CASKPGQGAADTQYF. The full variable domain, completed using reference TRBV28 and TRBJ2-3, is DVKVTQSSRYLVKRTGEKVFLECVQDMDHENMFWYRQDPGLGLRLIYFSYDVKMKEKGDIPEGYSVSREKKERFSLILESASTNQTSMYLCASKPGQGAADTQYFGPGTRLTVL.

This clonotype appeared a few times. The V call is TRBV19, the J call TRBJ1-2; D might be TRBD1 (5 bases). The CDR3 covers 16 residues. Germline V gene data show CDR1 as LNHDA and CDR2 as SQIVND (reference sequence). V lost 3 bases and J lost 1, with 15 bases in between. CDR3 DNA: TGTGCCAGTAGTATCGGGACCGCAGCCTTTAACTATGGCTACACCTTC. It encodes CASSIGTAAFNYGYTF.

This clonotype was seen more than once but under ten times. The chain employs TRBV27 and TRBJ1-1; no reliable D call. Trimming took off 3 bases at V and 5 bases at J, with 13 bases between the two ends. The germline V gene encodes CDR1 MNHEY and CDR2 SMNVEV (reference sequence). The CDR3 runs 14 residues. The CDR3 nucleotides are TGTGCCAGCAGTTTTTACCCCGTGGGGACTGAAGCTTTCTTT. Translated, it gives CASSFYPVGTEAFF.

The table lists this clonotype with a few counts. The chain employs TRBV3-1 and TRBJ1-5, with 7 bases fitting TRBD1. V trimming: 4 bases; J trimming: 2 bases; junction bases outside the gene matches: 5. The CDR3 totals 15 residues. The V gene's germline CDR1 is LGHDT and CDR2 YNNKEL (reference sequence). The CDR3 protein is CASSRDSGGNQPQHF. CDR3 nucleotides: TGTGCCAGCAGCCGGGACAGTGGGGGCAATCAGCCCCAGCATTTT.

The J gene is TRBJ2-1, the V gene TRBV20-1; 9 bases line up with TRBD2. The germline V gene encodes CDR1 DFQATT and CDR2 SNEGSKA (reference sequence). The junction had 6 bases not matched to a gene; V was cut back by 6 bases and J by 6 bases. CDR3 length equals 13 residues. DNA of the CDR3: TGCAGTGCAACCGGGACTAGCCCCAATGAGCAGTTCTTC. Its protein product is CSATGTSPNEQFF.

V and J are TRBV3-1 and TRBJ2-2; D unresolved. The V gene's germline CDR1 is LGHDT and CDR2 YNNKEL (reference sequence). V was shortened by 0 bases and J by 0 bases, with 8 bases between the two germline ends. This CDR3 contains 16 residues. The CDR3, as DNA: TGTGCCAGCAGCCAAGAAACGGGCTCGAACACCGGGGAGCTGTTTTTT. Translation gives CASSQETGSNTGELFF. Variable domain in full (rest from reference TRBV3-1 and TRBJ2-2): DTAVSQTPKYLVTQMGNDKSIKCEQNLGHDTMYWYKQDSKKFLKIMFSYNNKELIINETVPNRFSPKSPDKAHLNLHINSLELGDSAVYFCASSQETGSNTGELFFGEGSRLTVL.